These 9 T cell receptor beta chains were all obtained from the same sample, sequenced in a study of blood T cell repertoires in COVID-19. The assay was immunoSEQ multiplex PCR, and TCRdb's table has in-frame clones only and misses some. This table has tens of thousands of clones, approximately 90% appearing once. Material for sequencing was peripheral blood. These receptors all come from a human donor in a cohort sampled during active COVID-19.

The V gene is TRBV27, the J gene TRBJ1-2; 10 bases fit TRBD1. This CDR3 spans 17 amino acids. With 3 bases clipped from V and 8 bases from J, the junction kept 15 bases outside the gene matches. Germline V gene sequence: CDR1 MNHEY, CDR2 SMNVEV (reference sequence). The CDR3 nucleotides are TGTGCCAGCAGTTTTCTTGGGACAGGGGATTCGTCTAGAGGCTACACCTTC. It encodes CASSFLGTGDSSRGYTF.

The J gene is TRBJ2-7, the V gene TRBV14; the D gene is possibly TRBD2 (5 bases). The length of the CDR3 is 14 residues. CDR1 and CDR2 from the germline V gene are SGHDN and FVKESK. V shed 3 bases and J shed 6 bases, with 15 bases lying between them. The CDR3 coding sequence is TGTGCCAGCAGCCAGGGAGCCAGGTCTTCCGAGCAGTACTTC. Translation: CASSQGARSSEQYF.

The chain links TRBV5-6 to TRBJ2-2; no clear D gene. Germline V gene data show CDR1 as SGHDT and CDR2 as YYEEEE. V dropped 0 bases and J dropped 0 bases, with 6 bases sitting between them. The CDR3 sequence is 15 residues long. CDR3 in amino acids: CASSLDPTNTGELFF. The CDR3 nucleotides are TGTGCCAGCAGCTTGGATCCAACGAACACCGGGGAGCTGTTTTTT.

Of note for this clone: One end of the junction fails to match germline, which may point to a read error. This chain uses TRBV30 with TRBJ1-1, with D maybe TRBD1 (6 bases). CDR1 is GTSNPN and CDR2 is SVGIG in the germline V gene (reference sequence). The CDR3 runs 12 residues. In DNA form, the CDR3 reads TGTGCCTGGAATAGAGCAGGGGCACCCGTTGTCTTT. It yields the protein CAWNRAGAPVVF.

This clone was picked up a small number of times. The V gene is TRBV24-1, the J gene TRBJ2-7, with 9 nucleotides matching TRBD1. With V trimmed by 9 bases and J by 1 base, 9 bases remained unmatched. Germline V gene sequence: CDR1 KGHDR, CDR2 SFDVKD. The CDR3 loop spans 15 amino acids. The CDR3 nucleotides are TGTGCCACCGGATGGACAGGGGTGCCTTCCTACGAGCAGTACGTC. This encodes CATGWTGVPSYEQYV.

The chain couples TRBV2 to TRBJ1-3; D remains unclear. The germline V gene has CDR1 SNHLY and CDR2 FYNNEI. The length of the CDR3 is 13 residues. V was shortened by 7 bases and J by 4 bases, with 11 bases between the two germline ends. CDR3 residues: CASTYSLGNTIYF. As DNA, the CDR3 is TGTGCCAGCACCTACTCTCTAGGAAACACCATATATTTT.

The V gene is TRBV9, the J gene TRBJ2-1; 7 positions agree with TRBD1. Looked up from germline, CDR1 is SGDLS and CDR2 is YYNGEE. CDR3 length: 15 amino acids. Trimming took 4 bases from V and 8 from J; bases not matched to a gene: 12. The CDR3 loop reads CASSPSERGLYEQFF. For the CDR3, the DNA is TGTGCCAGCAGCCCCTCGGAGAGGGGGCTTTATGAGCAGTTCTTC. Full variable domain (remainder filled in from reference TRBV9 and TRBJ2-1): DSGVTQTPKHLITATGQRVTLRCSPRSGDLSVYWYQQSLDQGLQFLIQYYNGEERAKGNILERFSAQQFPDLHSELNLSSLELGDSALYFCASSPSERGLYEQFFGPGTRLTVL.

The chain uses TRBV5-4 and TRBJ2-5; D might be TRBD1 (5 bases). The CDR3 spans 12 residues. Trimming removed 5 bases at V and 2 bases at J, with 7 bases between. Germline values: CDR1 SGHNT, CDR2 YYREEE (reference sequence). The CDR3 DNA follows: TGTGCCAGCAGGGGGCCTCAAGAGACCCAGTACTTC. Its translation: CASRGPQETQYF.

This chain connects TRBV30 to TRBJ1-5; D uncertain. V gave up 2 bases and J gave up 2 bases, with 10 bases separating them. The germline gives CDR1 GTSNPN, CDR2 SVGIG (reference sequence). The CDR3 sequence is 14 residues long. The CDR3 bases are TGTGCCTGGAGTTGGAGAGATGGCAATCAGCCCCAGCATTTT. Its translation is CAWSWRDGNQPQHF.